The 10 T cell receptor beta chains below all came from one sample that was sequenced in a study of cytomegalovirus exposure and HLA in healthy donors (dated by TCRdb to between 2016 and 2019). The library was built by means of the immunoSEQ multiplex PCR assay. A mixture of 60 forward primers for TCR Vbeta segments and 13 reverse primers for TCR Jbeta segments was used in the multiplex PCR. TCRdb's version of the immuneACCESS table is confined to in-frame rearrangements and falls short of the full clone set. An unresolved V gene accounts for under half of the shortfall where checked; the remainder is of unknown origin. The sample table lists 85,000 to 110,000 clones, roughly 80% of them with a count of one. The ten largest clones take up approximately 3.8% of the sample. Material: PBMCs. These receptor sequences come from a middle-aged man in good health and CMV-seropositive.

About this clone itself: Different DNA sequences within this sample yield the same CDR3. CDR3: CARSQGQGNYEQYF. The DNA of the CDR3 is TGTGCCAGAAGCCAGGGACAGGGAAACTACGAGCAGTACTTC. The chain has TRBV5-3 and TRBJ2-7; TRBD1 matches at 9 bases. TRBV5-3 belongs to the ORF category, with a function that is uncertain. The ends lost 4 bases at V and 3 bases at J; junction bases unmatched: 5. The CDR3 spans 14 residues.

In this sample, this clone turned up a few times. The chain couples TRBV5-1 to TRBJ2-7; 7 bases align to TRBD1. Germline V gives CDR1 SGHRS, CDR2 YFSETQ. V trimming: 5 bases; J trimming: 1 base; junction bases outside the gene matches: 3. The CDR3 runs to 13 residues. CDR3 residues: CASRVTGSYEQYF. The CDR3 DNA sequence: TGCGCCAGCAGGGTGACAGGGTCCTACGAGCAGTACTTC.

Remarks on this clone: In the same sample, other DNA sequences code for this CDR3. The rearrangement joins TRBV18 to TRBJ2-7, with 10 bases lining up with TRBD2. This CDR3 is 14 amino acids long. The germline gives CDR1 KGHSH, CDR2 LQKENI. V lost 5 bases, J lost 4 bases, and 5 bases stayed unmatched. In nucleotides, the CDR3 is TGTGCCAGCTCAACGACTAGCGGGCCTTACGAGCAGTACTTC. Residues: CASSTTSGPYEQYF.

The CDR3: CASSTRGNTEAFF. DNA of the CDR3: TGTGCCAGTAGTACCCGCGGGAACACTGAAGCTTTCTTT. The chain has TRBV19 and TRBJ1-1; D is ambiguous. The CDR3 covers 13 residues. Germline CDR1 and CDR2: LNHDA and SQIVND (reference sequence). V shed 4 bases and J shed 1 base, with 7 bases lying between them.

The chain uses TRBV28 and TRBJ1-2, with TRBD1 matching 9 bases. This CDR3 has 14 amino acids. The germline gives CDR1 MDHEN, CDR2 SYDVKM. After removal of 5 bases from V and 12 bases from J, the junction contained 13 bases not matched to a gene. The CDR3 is CASSPWTGDFTNTF. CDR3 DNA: TGTGCCAGCAGTCCCTGGACAGGGGACTTTACGAACACCTTC.

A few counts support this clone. The chain's CDR3 is CASSGEGVGAKNIQYF. The DNA for the CDR3 is TGTGCCAGCAGTGGGGAGGGGGTCGGGGCCAAAAACATTCAGTACTTC. This rearrangement joins TRBV28 to TRBJ2-4, with D perhaps matching TRBD2 (7 bases). The CDR3 is 16 residues long. The germline gives CDR1 MDHEN, CDR2 SYDVKM. Trimming stripped 5 bases from V and 1 base from J, with 15 bases between.

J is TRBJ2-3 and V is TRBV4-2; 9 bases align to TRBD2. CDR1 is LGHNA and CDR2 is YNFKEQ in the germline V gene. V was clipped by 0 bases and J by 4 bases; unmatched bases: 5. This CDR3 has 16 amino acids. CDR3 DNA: TGTGCCAGCAGCCAAGAATTTGCGGGAGGGCCAGATACGCAGTATTTT. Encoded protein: CASSQEFAGGPDTQYF.

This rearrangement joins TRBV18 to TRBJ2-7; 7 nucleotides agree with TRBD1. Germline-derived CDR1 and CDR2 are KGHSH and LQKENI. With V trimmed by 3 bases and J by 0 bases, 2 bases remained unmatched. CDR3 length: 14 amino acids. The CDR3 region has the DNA TGTGCCAGCTCACCGGGACAGAGCTCCTACGAGCAGTACTTC. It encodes CASSPGQSSYEQYF. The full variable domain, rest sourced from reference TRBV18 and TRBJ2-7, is NAGVMQNPRHLVRRRGQEARLRCSPMKGHSHVYWYRQLPEEGLKFMVYLQKENIIDESGMPKERFSAEFPKEGPSILRIQQVVRGDSAAYFCASSPGQSSYEQYFGPGTRLTVT.

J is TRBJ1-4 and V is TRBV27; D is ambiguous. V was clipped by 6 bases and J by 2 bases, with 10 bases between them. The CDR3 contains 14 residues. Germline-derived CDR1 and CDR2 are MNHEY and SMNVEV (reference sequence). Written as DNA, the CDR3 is TGTGCCAGCAGGTCCGGGAGTACTAATGAAAAACTGTTTTTT. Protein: CASRSGSTNEKLFF.

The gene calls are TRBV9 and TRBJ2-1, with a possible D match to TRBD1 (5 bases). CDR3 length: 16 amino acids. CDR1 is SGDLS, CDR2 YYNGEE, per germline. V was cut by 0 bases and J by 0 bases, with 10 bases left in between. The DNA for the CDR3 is TGTGCCAGCAGCGTAGATATCCAGGGCTCCTACAATGAGCAGTTCTTC. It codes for CASSVDIQGSYNEQFF.